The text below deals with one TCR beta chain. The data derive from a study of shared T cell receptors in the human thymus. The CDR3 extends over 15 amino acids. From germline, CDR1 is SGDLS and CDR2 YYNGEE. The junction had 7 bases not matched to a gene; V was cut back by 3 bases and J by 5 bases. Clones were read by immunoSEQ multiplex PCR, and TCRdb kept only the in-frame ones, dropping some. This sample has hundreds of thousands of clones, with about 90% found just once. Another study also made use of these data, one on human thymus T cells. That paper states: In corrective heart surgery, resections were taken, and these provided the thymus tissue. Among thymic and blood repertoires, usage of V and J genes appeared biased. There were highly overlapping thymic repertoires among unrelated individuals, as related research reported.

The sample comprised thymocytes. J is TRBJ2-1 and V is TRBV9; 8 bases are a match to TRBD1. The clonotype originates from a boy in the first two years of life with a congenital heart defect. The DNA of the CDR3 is TGTGCCAGCAGCGCATGGACAGGGAAAGACAATGAGCAGTTCTTC. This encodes CASSAWTGKDNEQFF. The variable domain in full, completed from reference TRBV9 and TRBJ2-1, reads DSGVTQTPKHLITATGQRVTLRCSPRSGDLSVYWYQQSLDQGLQFLIQYYNGEERAKGNILERFSAQQFPDLHSELNLSSLELGDSALYFCASSAWTGKDNEQFFGPGTRLTVL.